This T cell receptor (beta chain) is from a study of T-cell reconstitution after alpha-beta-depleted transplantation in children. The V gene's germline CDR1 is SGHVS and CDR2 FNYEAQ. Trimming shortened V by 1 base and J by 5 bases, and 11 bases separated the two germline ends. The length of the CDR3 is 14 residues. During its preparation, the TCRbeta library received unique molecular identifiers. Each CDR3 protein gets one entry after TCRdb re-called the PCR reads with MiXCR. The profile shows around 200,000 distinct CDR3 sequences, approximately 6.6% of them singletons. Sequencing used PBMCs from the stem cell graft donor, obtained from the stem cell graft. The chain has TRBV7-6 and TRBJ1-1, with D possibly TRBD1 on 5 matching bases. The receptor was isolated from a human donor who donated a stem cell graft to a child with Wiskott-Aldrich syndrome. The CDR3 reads CASSLDGGKTEAFF. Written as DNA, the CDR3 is TGTGCCAGCAGCTTAGATGGGGGGAAGACTGAAGCTTTCTTT.